This T cell receptor (beta chain) was obtained from a study of blood T cell repertoires in COVID-19. Study information: Both acute and convalescent COVID-19 samples were obtained from the United States, Italy and Spain. From T cells, B-cell-depleted T cells, or PBMCs came the material, which was cDNA or gDNA.

Original handling: Nucleated cell number was recorded as an estimate derived from reference gene primer amplification. Sequencing used immunoSEQ multiplex PCR; TCRdb keeps in-frame clones, though not all of them. For V, J and clone size, that table is used; D and trimming come from the DNA. The table includes tens of thousands of clones, about 82% detected once. The CDR3 has 17 amino acids. The germline V gene has CDR1 MDHEN and CDR2 SYDVKM. V lost 5 bases, J lost 6 bases, and 25 bases lay in between. The material sequenced was peripheral blood. The chain carries TRBV28 and TRBJ1-1, with D perhaps matching TRBD1 (6 bases). This sequence was found in a woman aged 55-75 years with acute or convalescent COVID-19. CDR3 in DNA: TGTGCCAGCAGTCTGACAGGCGGCCTTTATGAAGGGGCTGAAGCTTTCTTT. Encoded protein: CASSLTGGLYEGAEAFF.